The clone carrying this TCR beta chain was counted between two and nine times. Its antigen remains unknown. The data were obtained in a study of T cell repertoires in cytomegalovirus infection. In the study overall: Selection of CMV epitopes for the study included recently identified HLA-C-restricted and well-studied HLA-B-restricted ones. It was the public TCR beta signatures that indicated both CMV infection and matching HLA type.

TCRdb analysed the reads with MiXCR anew, one entry per CDR3 protein. The sample lists about 920,000 distinct CDR3 sequences, 31% seen once, with roughly 12% in the top ten. Study-wide points: Summed frequency of shared TCR beta families picked out CMV carriers who also had the relevant HLA. HLA-C-restricted CMV clonotypes gave the most frequent clonotype in two of eight donors.

This CDR3 contains 15 residues. Germline CDR1 SGHVS, CDR2 FQNEAQ. The ends were cut back, 1 base at V and 3 bases at J, with 9 bases in the middle. This material consisted of cultured CD8+ T cells from PBMCs, taken from culture after CMV antigen stimulation. The J gene is TRBJ1-4, the V gene TRBV7-8; D is undetermined. This TCR derives from a human donor in good health (CMV status not recorded). Some clones in this sample may be carry-over from other donors' samples. Written as DNA, the CDR3 is TGTGCCAGCAGCTTAGTTTCTGCGGCTAATGAAAAACTGTTTTTT. The encoded protein is CASSLVSAANEKLFF.